This T cell receptor beta chain was retrieved from a study of CD8+ T cells in alopecia areata. Across the study: Treated patients received oral tofacitinib, 5 to 10 mg twice daily. Severity of treated patients was scored by affected scalp percentage. General study findings and limits: Given one nonresponder, whether baseline CD8+ expansion relates to response remains uncertain.

Treatment reported: oral pan-JAK inhibitor, 5-10 mg twice daily. Extracted RNA was reverse transcribed into cDNA, the sequencing template. TCRdb's copy holds only in-frame clones and misses some; the assay was immunoSEQ multiplex PCR. The data contain roughly 250,000 clones, approximately 60% of them seen just once; the ten biggest clones take up about 0.93%. On this clone: Antigen unknown.

CDR1 and CDR2 from the germline V gene are MNHEY and SVGAGI. This CDR3 has 15 residues. Trimming shortened V by 6 bases and J by 0 bases, and 12 bases separated the two germline ends. The rearrangement links TRBV6-5 to TRBJ2-4, with D unclear. The material was CD4+ T cells sorted from blood, obtained around week 52, from a patient treated with tofacitinib. This receptor was identified in a human donor with alopecia areata. The CDR3 coding sequence is TGTGCCAGCAGAGAGCGTTTACTAGCCAAAAACATTCAGTACTTC. As protein: CASRERLLAKNIQYF.